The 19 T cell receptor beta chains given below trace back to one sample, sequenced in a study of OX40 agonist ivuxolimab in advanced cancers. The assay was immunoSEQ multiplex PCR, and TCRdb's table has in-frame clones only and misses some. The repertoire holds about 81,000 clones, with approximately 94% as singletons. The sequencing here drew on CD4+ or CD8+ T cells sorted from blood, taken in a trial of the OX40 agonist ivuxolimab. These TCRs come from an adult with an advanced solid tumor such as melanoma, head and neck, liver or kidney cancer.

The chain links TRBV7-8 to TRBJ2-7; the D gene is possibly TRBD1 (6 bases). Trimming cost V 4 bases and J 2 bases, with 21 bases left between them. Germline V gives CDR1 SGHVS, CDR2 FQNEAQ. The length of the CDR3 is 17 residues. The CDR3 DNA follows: TGTGCCAGCAGCTCAGCGCCAACAGGGATAAGGGCCTACGAGCAGTACTTC. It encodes CASSSAPTGIRAYEQYF. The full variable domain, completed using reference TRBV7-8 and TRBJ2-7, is GAGVSQSPRYKVAKRGQDVALRCDPISGHVSLFWYQQALGQGPEFLTYFQNEAQLDKSGLPSDRFFAERPEGSVSTLKIQRTQQEDSAVYLCASSSAPTGIRAYEQYFGPGTRLTVT.

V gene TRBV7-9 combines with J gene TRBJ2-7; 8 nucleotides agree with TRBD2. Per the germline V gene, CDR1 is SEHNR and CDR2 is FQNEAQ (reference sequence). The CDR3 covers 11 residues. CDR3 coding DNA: TGTGCTTCTCGGGGGGGTTACGAGCAGTACTTC. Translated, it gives CASRGGYEQYF.

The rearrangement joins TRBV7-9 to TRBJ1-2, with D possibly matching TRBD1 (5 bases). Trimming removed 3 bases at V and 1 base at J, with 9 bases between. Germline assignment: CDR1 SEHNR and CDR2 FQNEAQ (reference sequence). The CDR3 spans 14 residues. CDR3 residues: CASSLGTDNYGYTF. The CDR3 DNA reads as TGTGCCAGCAGCTTGGGGACCGATAACTATGGCTACACCTTC.

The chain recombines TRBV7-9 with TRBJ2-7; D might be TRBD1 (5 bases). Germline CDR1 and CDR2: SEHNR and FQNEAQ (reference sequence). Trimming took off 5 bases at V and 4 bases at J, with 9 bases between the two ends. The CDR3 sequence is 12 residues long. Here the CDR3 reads CASSQQVYEQYF. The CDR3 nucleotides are TGTGCCAGCAGCCAACAGGTGTACGAGCAGTACTTC.

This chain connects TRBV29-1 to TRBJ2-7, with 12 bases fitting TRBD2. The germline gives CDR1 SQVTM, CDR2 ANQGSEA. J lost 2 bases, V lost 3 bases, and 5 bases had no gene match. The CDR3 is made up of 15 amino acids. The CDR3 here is CSVDRLAGGTYEQYF. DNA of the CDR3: TGCAGCGTTGATAGGCTAGCGGGAGGGACCTACGAGCAGTACTTC.

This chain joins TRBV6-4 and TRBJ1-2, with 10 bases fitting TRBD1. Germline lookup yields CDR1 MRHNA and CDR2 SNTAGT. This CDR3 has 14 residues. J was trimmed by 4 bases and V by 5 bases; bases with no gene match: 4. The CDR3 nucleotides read TGTGCCAGCAGTCCGGACAGGGGGGGCTATGGCTACACCTTC. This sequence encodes CASSPDRGGYGYTF.

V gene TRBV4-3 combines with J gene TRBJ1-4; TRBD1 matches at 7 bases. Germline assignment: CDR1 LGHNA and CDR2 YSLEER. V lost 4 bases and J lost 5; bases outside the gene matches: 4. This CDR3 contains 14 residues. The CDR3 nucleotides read TGCGCCAGCAGCCCCGGGACAGTAAATGAAAAACTGTTTTTT. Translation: CASSPGTVNEKLFF.

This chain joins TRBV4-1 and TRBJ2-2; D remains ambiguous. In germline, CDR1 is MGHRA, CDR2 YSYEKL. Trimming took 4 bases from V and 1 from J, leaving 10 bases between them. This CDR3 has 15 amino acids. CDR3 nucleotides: TGCGCCAGCAGCCTTCTGGTGGGGAACACCGGGGAGCTGTTTTTT. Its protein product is CASSLLVGNTGELFF.

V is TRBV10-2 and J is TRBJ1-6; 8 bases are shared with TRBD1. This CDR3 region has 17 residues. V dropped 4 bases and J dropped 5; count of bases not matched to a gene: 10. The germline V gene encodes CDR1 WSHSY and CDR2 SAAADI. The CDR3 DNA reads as TGCGCCAGCAGTGTAGGACAGGGTTCAGAAAATAATTCACCCCTCCACTTT. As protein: CASSVGQGSENNSPLHF.

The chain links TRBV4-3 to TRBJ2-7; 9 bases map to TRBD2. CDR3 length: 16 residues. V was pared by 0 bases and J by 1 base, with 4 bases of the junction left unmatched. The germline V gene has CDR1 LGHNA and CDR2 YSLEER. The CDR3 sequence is CASSQEVAGASYEQYF. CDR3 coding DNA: TGCGCCAGCAGCCAAGAGGTAGCGGGAGCGTCCTACGAGCAGTACTTC.

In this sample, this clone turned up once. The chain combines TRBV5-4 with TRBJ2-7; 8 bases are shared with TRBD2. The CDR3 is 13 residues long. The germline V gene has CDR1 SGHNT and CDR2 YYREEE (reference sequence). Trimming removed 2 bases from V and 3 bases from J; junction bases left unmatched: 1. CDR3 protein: CASSLAGVYEQYF. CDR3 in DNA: TGTGCCAGCAGCTTAGCGGGGGTCTACGAGCAGTACTTC.

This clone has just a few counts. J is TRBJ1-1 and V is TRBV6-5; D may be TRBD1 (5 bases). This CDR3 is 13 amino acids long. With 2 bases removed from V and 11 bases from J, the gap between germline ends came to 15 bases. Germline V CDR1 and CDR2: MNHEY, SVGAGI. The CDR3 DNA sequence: TGTGCCAGCAGTTACGGGGCTGGGCCAGAGGCTTTCTTT. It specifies CASSYGAGPEAFF.

The CDR3 DNA follows: TGTGCCAGCAGCTCCCACGGGCGGATCACAGATACGCAGTATTTT. It encodes CASSSHGRITDTQYF. The chain recombines TRBV7-2 with TRBJ2-3; D is unresolved. The V gene's germline CDR1 is SGHTA and CDR2 FQGNSA. The V gene lost 4 bases and the J gene lost 2 bases, with 13 bases spanning the gap. The CDR3 length is 15 residues.

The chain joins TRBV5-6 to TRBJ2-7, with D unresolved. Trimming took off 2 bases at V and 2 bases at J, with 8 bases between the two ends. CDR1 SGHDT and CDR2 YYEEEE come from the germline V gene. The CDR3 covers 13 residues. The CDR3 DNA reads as TGTGCCAGCAGCTTCCCCGTAGCCTACGAGCAGTACTTC. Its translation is CASSFPVAYEQYF.

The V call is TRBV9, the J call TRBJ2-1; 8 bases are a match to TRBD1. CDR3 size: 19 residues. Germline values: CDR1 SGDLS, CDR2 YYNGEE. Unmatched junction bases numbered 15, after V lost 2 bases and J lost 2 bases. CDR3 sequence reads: CASSVQMGGQAIPYNEQFF. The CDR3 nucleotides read TGTGCCAGCAGCGTCCAAATGGGGGGACAGGCGATACCCTACAATGAGCAGTTCTTC.

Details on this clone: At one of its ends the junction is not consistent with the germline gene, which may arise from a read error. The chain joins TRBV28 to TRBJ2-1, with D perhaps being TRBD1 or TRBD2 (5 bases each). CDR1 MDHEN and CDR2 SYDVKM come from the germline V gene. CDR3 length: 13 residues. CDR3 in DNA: TGTGCCACCAGTGTTGAGGGGTACAATGAGCAGTTCTTC. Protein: CATSVEGYNEQFF.

CDR3 nucleotides: TGTGCCAGCAGTTCCCCCCTGCGAGCTAACTATGGCTACACCTTC. It is translated as CASSSPLRANYGYTF. V is TRBV28 and J is TRBJ1-2, with unresolved D. V was cut by 4 bases and J by 0 bases, with 12 bases left in between. The CDR3 totals 15 residues. Germline V gene data show CDR1 as MDHEN and CDR2 as SYDVKM.

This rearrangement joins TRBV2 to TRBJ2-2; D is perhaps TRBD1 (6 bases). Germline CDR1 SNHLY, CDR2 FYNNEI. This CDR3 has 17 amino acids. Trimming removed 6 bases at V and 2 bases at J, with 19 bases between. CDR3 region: CASRPGQTLLNTGELFF. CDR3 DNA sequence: TGTGCCAGCAGACCCGGACAGACCTTATTAAACACCGGGGAGCTGTTTTTT.

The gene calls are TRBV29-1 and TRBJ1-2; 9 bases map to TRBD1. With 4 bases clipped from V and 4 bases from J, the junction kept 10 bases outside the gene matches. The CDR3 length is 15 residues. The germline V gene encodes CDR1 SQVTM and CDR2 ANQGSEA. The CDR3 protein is CSVGDRVSASYGYTF. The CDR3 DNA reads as TGCAGCGTTGGGGACAGGGTTTCGGCTAGCTATGGCTACACCTTC.